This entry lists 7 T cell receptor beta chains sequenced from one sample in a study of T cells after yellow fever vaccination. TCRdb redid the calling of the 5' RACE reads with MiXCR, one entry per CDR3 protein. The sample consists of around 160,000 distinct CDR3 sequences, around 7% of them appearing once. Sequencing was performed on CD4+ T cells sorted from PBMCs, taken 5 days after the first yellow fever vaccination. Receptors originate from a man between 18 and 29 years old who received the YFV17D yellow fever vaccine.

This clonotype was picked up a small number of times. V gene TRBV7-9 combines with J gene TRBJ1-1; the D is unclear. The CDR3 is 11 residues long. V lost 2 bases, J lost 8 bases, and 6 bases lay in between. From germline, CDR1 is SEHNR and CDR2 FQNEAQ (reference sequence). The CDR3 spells CASSLTGEAFF. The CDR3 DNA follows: TGTGCCAGCAGCTTAACGGGGGAAGCTTTCTTT.

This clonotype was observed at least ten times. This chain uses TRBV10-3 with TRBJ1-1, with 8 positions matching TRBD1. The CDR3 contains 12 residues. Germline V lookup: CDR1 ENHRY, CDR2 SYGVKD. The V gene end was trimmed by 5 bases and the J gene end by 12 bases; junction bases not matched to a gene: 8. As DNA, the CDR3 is TGTGCCATCAGTCAAAGACAGGGGACGACTTTCTTT. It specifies CAISQRQGTTFF.

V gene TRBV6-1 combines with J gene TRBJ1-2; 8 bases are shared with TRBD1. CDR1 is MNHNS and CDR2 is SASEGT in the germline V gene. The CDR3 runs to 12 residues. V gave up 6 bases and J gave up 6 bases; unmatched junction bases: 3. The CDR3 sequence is CASSRDRHGYTF. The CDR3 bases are TGTGCCAGCAGCCGGGACAGGCATGGCTACACCTTC.

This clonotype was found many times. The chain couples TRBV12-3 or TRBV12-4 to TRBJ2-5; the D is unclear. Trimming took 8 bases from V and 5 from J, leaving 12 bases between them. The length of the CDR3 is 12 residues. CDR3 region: CASAQLTETQYF. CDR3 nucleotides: TGTGCCAGCGCCCAACTCACGGAGACCCAGTACTTC.

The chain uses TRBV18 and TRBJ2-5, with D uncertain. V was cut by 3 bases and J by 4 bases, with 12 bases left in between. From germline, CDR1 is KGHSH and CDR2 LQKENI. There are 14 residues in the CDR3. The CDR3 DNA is TGTGCCAGCTCACCTCAGTACTTCCGAGAGACCCAGTACTTC. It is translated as CASSPQYFRETQYF.

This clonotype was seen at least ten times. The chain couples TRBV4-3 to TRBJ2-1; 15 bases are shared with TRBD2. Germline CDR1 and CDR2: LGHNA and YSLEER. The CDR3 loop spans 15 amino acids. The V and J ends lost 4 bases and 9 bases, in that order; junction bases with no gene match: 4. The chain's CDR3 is CASSPGLAGGLEQFF. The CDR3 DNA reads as TGCGCCAGCAGCCCCGGACTAGCGGGGGGGCTTGAGCAGTTCTTC.

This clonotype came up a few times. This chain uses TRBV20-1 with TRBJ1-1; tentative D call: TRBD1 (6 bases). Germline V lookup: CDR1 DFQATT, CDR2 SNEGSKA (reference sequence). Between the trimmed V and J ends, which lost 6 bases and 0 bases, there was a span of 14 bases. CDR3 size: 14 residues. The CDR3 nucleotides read TGCAGTGCCAAACGTAGGGGGATGAACACTGAAGCTTTCTTT. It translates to CSAKRRGMNTEAFF.